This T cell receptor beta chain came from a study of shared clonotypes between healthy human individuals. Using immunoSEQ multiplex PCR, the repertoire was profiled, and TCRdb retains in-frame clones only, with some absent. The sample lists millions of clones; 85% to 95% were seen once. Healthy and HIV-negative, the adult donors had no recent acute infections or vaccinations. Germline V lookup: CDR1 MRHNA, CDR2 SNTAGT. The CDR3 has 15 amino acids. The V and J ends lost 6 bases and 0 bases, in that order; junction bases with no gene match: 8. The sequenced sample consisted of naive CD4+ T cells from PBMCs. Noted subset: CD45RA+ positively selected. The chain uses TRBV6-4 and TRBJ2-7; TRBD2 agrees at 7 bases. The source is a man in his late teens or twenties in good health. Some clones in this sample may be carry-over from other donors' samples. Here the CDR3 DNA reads TGTGCCAGCAGCGCGAGCGGGGTCTTCTCCTACGAGCAGTACTTC. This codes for CASSASGVFSYEQYF.